This TCR beta chain appears in the sequencing data of a study of blood T cell repertoires in COVID-19. Study summary: The origin of the acute and convalescent COVID-19 samples was the United States, Italy and Spain. T cells, B-cell-depleted T cells, or PBMCs provided the cDNA or gDNA that served as material.

The germline V gene has CDR1 KGHSH and CDR2 LQKENI. The CDR3 has 13 residues. Trimming removed 2 bases at V and 13 bases at J, with 12 bases between. Original methodology: Nucleated cell number was recorded as an estimate derived from reference gene primer amplification. Produced via immunoSEQ multiplex PCR; TCRdb's table is partial and in-frame only. The V and J calls and clone size were taken over from that table, and D and trimming were inferred from the DNA. The table has some 250,000 clones, about 73% seen once. This receptor was obtained from a woman older than 75 with acute or convalescent COVID-19. The rearrangement uses TRBV18 and TRBJ1-6, with a weak D call TRBD1 (6 bases). Sequencing input: peripheral blood. The CDR3 sequence: CASSPDQQGPLHF. DNA of the CDR3: TGTGCCAGCTCACCAGACCAACAGGGTCCCCTCCACTTT.